A single T cell receptor beta chain is shown here with its context. What it recognizes is unknown. This entry comes from a study of T cell responses to AZD1222 COVID-19 vaccine. The overall study: Investigators merged groups given second doses at roughly 4 or roughly 12 weeks. Findings and caveats of the study: Only a handful of AZD1222 recipients, six or seven in all, had baseline seropositivity. Nearly half of unique spike-specific TCRs reportedly avoided B.1.351 and B.1.1.7 mutated regions. Across spike, vaccine-associated CD4 TCRs were found, dominant at 160-218 and 743-854.

Libraries were prepared by immunoSEQ multiplex PCR; TCRdb keeps only in-frame clonotypes and omits some of them. The sample yields tens of thousands of clones, around 83% seen once. The CDR3 has 14 residues. The germline CDR1 and CDR2 sequences are SGHTA and FQGNSA. Trimming took off 0 bases at V and 8 bases at J, with 13 bases between the two ends. This rearrangement joins TRBV7-2 to TRBJ1-2, with unresolved D. The TCR originated in an adult in good health. Here the sequenced sample was peripheral blood, taken on day 0 of AZD1222 vaccination. CDR3: CASSLASWVEGYTF. The CDR3 DNA follows: TGTGCCAGCAGCTTAGCTTCCTGGGTAGAGGGCTACACCTTC.